At least ten counts were recorded for the clone carrying this T cell receptor (beta chain). Its antigen is unidentified. Researchers attached unique molecular identifiers to individual cDNA molecules. Each CDR3 protein is one row after TCRdb ran MiXCR on the 5' RACE reads. The sample has over 35,000 distinct CDR3 sequences; approximately 6.1% are singletons. Germline loops: CDR1 MNHNY, CDR2 SVGAGI (reference sequence). V shed 7 bases and J shed 0 bases, with 6 bases lying between them. This CDR3 is 12 amino acids long. The record originates from a study of early T cells in non-severe SARS-CoV-2 infection. General study findings and limits: Using VDJdb, the matching emphasized anti-spike CD8 responses while missing private and CD4 specificities.

The TCR was taken from an adult who was a healthcare worker with PCR-confirmed SARS-CoV-2 infection or an uninfected control (not recorded which). The starting material was whole blood, obtained at baseline. The chain is built from TRBV6-6 and TRBJ1-1; D not certain. The CDR3 loop reads CASTKMNTEAFF. The CDR3, as DNA: TGTGCCAGCACTAAGATGAACACTGAAGCTTTCTTT.